This T cell receptor (beta chain) appears in the sequencing data of a study of blood T cell repertoires in COVID-19. Background on the study: Acute-phase and convalescent COVID-19 samples originated in the United States, Italy and Spain.

Clones were read by immunoSEQ multiplex PCR, and TCRdb kept only the in-frame ones, dropping some. Here the sample spans more than 200,000 clones, approximately 78% being singletons. Germline assignment: CDR1 SEHNR and CDR2 FQNEAQ (reference sequence). The CDR3 has 14 residues. V lost 4 bases and J 2 bases, leaving 11 bases between the germline ends. Input material: peripheral blood. The V gene is TRBV7-9, the J gene TRBJ1-1; D not certain. The receptor was isolated from an elderly woman with COVID-19, enrolled during active disease. The CDR3 region has the DNA TGTGCCAGCAGCTCCGGGAAAACCAACACTGAAGCTTTCTTT. This gives the protein CASSSGKTNTEAFF.